A selection of T cell receptor beta chains follows, all from one sample in a study of tumor and adjacent non-tumor tissue in lung cancer. TCRdb fed the multiplex PCR reads into MiXCR, producing one record per CDR3 protein. The sample gives fewer than 120,000 distinct CDR3 sequences, approximately 84% of which show up once; 22% is in the top ten. The sample was lung tumor tissue. These receptors were taken from a man in his 70s with non-small cell lung cancer. CDR3s include the opening cysteine and the closing phenylalanine or tryptophan. Each record gives: J gene, D gene, V gene, clone size, CDR3 DNA, CDR3 protein. A D gene is named only where the DNA matches it firmly. Not every row has a clone size; where given, it reads once, few, many or a size class.

j_call: TRBJ1-5
d_call: TRBD1
v_call: TRBV6-2/TRBV6-3
clone_size: medium-sized
cdr3_nt: TGTGCCAGCAGTTACACCCCGGGACAGGGATACAATCAGCCCCAGCATTTT
cdr3_aa: CASSYTPGQGYNQPQHF

j_call: TRBJ2-1
d_call: NA
v_call: TRBV6-5
clone_size: NA
cdr3_nt: TGTGCCAGCATTATCCGGGGTCCTTCCTACAATGAGCAGTTCTTC
cdr3_aa: CASIIRGPSYNEQFF

j_call: TRBJ1-1
d_call: NA
v_call: TRBV29-1
clone_size: NA
cdr3_nt: TGCAGCAGGGCCCGAACCACTGTAGCTTTCTTT
cdr3_aa: CSRARTTVAFF

j_call: TRBJ2-3
d_call: NA
v_call: TRBV14
clone_size: NA
cdr3_nt: TGTGCCAGTAGCCAGGGAGAAGAAGATACGCAGTATTTT
cdr3_aa: CASSQGEEDTQYF

j_call: TRBJ1-2
d_call: TRBD1
v_call: TRBV7-8
clone_size: many
cdr3_nt: TGTGCCAGCAGCCCAGGGGGCGGCTATGGCTACACCTTC
cdr3_aa: CASSPGGGYGYTF

j_call: TRBJ2-7
d_call: NA
v_call: TRBV13
clone_size: NA
cdr3_nt: TGCGCCAGCAGCTTAAGCACGGGGGACGAGCAGTACTTC
cdr3_aa: CASSLSTGDEQYF

j_call: TRBJ2-1
d_call: NA
v_call: TRBV6-2/TRBV6-3
clone_size: many
cdr3_nt: TGTGCCAGCGCTCGGGGCTCCTACAATGAGCAGTTCTTC
cdr3_aa: CASARGSYNEQFF

j_call: TRBJ2-3
d_call: NA
v_call: TRBV6-5
clone_size: NA
cdr3_nt: TGTGCCAGCAGTACACGACAGAGGGGGGCAGATACGCAGTATTTT
cdr3_aa: CASSTRQRGADTQYF

j_call: TRBJ2-5
d_call: NA
v_call: TRBV4-1
clone_size: NA
cdr3_nt: TGCGCCAGCATCCAGGACCGGGACGGGTACCAAGAGACCCAGTACTTC
cdr3_aa: CASIQDRDGYQETQYF

j_call: TRBJ2-7
d_call: NA
v_call: TRBV7-3
clone_size: NA
cdr3_nt: TGTAACAGCAGCTTAATCCGCGATGATGAGCAGTACTTC
cdr3_aa: CNSSLIRDDEQYF

j_call: TRBJ2-3
d_call: NA
v_call: TRBV28
clone_size: many
cdr3_nt: TGTGCCACCTCACAGCGGAGAGGAGGCGTAGGCACAGATACGCAGTATTTT
cdr3_aa: CATSQRRGGVGTDTQYF

j_call: TRBJ2-7
d_call: TRBD1
v_call: TRBV11-2
clone_size: NA
cdr3_nt: TGTGCCAGCAGTCCGGGGACAGGGCCCTCCTACGAGCGGTACTTC
cdr3_aa: CASSPGTGPSYERYF

j_call: TRBJ1-3
d_call: TRBD1
v_call: TRBV6-6
clone_size: once
cdr3_nt: TGTGTCAGCTGTTACCCAGGCAGGGGGCAGTCCACCATATATTTT
cdr3_aa: CVSCYPGRGQSTIYF

j_call: TRBJ2-3
d_call: NA
v_call: TRBV20-1
clone_size: NA
cdr3_nt: TGCAGTCCTAGTCGCAGGGACCACACAGATACGCAGTATTTT
cdr3_aa: CSPSRRDHTDTQYF

j_call: TRBJ2-5
d_call: TRBD1
v_call: TRBV4-1
clone_size: NA
cdr3_nt: TGCGGCAGCAGCCGAAACCCGGGACAGGCTAAAGATACCCAGTACTTC
cdr3_aa: CGSSRNPGQAKDTQYF

j_call: TRBJ2-3
d_call: NA
v_call: TRBV11-2
clone_size: NA
cdr3_nt: TGTGCCAGCAGCTTAACTCAGGGTGAAAGCACAGATACACACTATTTT
cdr3_aa: CASSLTQGESTDTHYF

j_call: TRBJ1-1
d_call: NA
v_call: TRBV29-1
clone_size: NA
cdr3_nt: TGCAGTGTTGTGGTGGAGAGGCCTGAAGCTTTATTT
cdr3_aa: CSVVVERPEALF

j_call: TRBJ2-3
d_call: TRBD2
v_call: TRBV6-5
clone_size: once
cdr3_nt: TGTGCCAGCAGTGACCCGGGACTAGAGGGACAAGATACGCAGTATTTT
cdr3_aa: CASSDPGLEGQDTQYF

j_call: TRBJ2-3
d_call: NA
v_call: TRBV5-1
clone_size: NA
cdr3_nt: TGCGCCAGCAGCGCTTTGGGGGGGCGAGATACGCAGTATTTT
cdr3_aa: CASSALGGRDTQYF

j_call: TRBJ1-5
d_call: TRBD1
v_call: TRBV20-1
clone_size: NA
cdr3_nt: TGCAGTATCCCTGGGGAGATTGACAGGGTGAATAAACCCCAGCATTTT
cdr3_aa: CSIPGEIDRVNKPQHF

j_call: TRBJ2-4
d_call: TRBD2
v_call: TRBV11-2
clone_size: many
cdr3_nt: TGTGCCAGCAGCGTAGCGGGAGGGTTAAACATTCAGTACTTC
cdr3_aa: CASSVAGGLNIQYF

j_call: TRBJ2-5
d_call: NA
v_call: TRBV11-3
clone_size: NA
cdr3_nt: TGTGCCGGCGCTTCCGGCTTGGGGTGGGAGACCCAGTACTTC
cdr3_aa: CAGASGLGWETQYF

j_call: TRBJ1-2
d_call: NA
v_call: TRBV6-5
clone_size: NA
cdr3_nt: TGTACCAGCAGTTACTCTCCCCCCGCGGAAAGCTGCATCTTC
cdr3_aa: CTSSYSPPAESCIF

j_call: TRBJ2-7
d_call: NA
v_call: TRBV12-3/TRBV12-4
clone_size: few
cdr3_nt: TGTGCCAGCAGCCCTCAGGTCGCTCGCCCTGAGCAGTACTTC
cdr3_aa: CASSPQVARPEQYF

j_call: TRBJ2-7
d_call: NA
v_call: TRBV11-1
clone_size: NA
cdr3_nt: TGTGCCAGCAGCAGGGACGTAGTCTACGAGCAATACTTC
cdr3_aa: CASSRDVVYEQYF

j_call: TRBJ2-1
d_call: NA
v_call: TRBV4-1
clone_size: NA
cdr3_nt: TGCGCCAGCAGCAACCCCGGGAGCCCCTACAATGAGCAGTCCTTC
cdr3_aa: CASSNPGSPYNEQSF

j_call: TRBJ2-3
d_call: NA
v_call: TRBV6-2/TRBV6-3
clone_size: NA
cdr3_nt: TGTGCCAGCAAGGATCGGACTAACACAGATATGCAGTATTTT
cdr3_aa: CASKDRTNTDMQYF

j_call: TRBJ2-1
d_call: NA
v_call: TRBV6-2/TRBV6-3
clone_size: NA
cdr3_nt: TGTGACAGCAGTCCGGAACTAGGCAATACTAATGATCAGTTCTTC
cdr3_aa: CDSSPELGNTNDQFF

j_call: TRBJ2-7
d_call: NA
v_call: TRBV12-3/TRBV12-4
clone_size: NA
cdr3_nt: TGTGTCATCAGTTTAGCCCCCTACGAGCAGTACTTC
cdr3_aa: CVISLAPYEQYF

j_call: TRBJ2-7
d_call: NA
v_call: TRBV10-3
clone_size: NA
cdr3_nt: TGTACCATCAGTGAGTCGAACAGGGTGCGGTTCTACGAGCAGTACTTC
cdr3_aa: CTISESNRVRFYEQYF

j_call: TRBJ2-4
d_call: NA
v_call: TRBV4-1
clone_size: NA
cdr3_nt: TGCGCCGGCAGTGGGAAAGGGAATTTGAGTAACATTCAGTACTTC
cdr3_aa: CAGSGKGNLSNIQYF

j_call: TRBJ1-1
d_call: NA
v_call: TRBV5-5
clone_size: NA
cdr3_nt: TGTGCCAACACATTAATTCCCCCCGGAGGGGCTACTGAAGCTTTCTTT
cdr3_aa: CANTLIPPGGATEAFF

j_call: TRBJ1-2
d_call: NA
v_call: TRBV11-3
clone_size: many
cdr3_nt: TGTGCCAGCAGCTTATTGGGGACAAGGCTTTATGGCTACACCTTC
cdr3_aa: CASSLLGTRLYGYTF

j_call: TRBJ2-7
d_call: TRBD1
v_call: TRBV30
clone_size: many
cdr3_nt: TGTGCCTGGAGTTCGGGGACAGACTTCTCCTACGAGCAGTACTTC
cdr3_aa: CAWSSGTDFSYEQYF

j_call: TRBJ1-3
d_call: NA
v_call: TRBV7-9
clone_size: NA
cdr3_nt: TGTGCCAGCAGCTTAATGATGGCATCCTCTGGAAACACCATATATTTT
cdr3_aa: CASSLMMASSGNTIYF

j_call: TRBJ2-5
d_call: TRBD2
v_call: TRBV6-2/TRBV6-3
clone_size: NA
cdr3_nt: TGTGCCACGGGGGGACTAGCGGCGTCAGAGACCCAGTACTTC
cdr3_aa: CATGGLAASETQYF

j_call: TRBJ1-5
d_call: TRBD1
v_call: TRBV6-2/TRBV6-3
clone_size: NA
cdr3_nt: TGTGCCACCAGGCTGGGACAGATCTACCAGCCCCAGCATTTT
cdr3_aa: CATRLGQIYQPQHF

j_call: TRBJ2-5
d_call: TRBD2
v_call: TRBV11-1
clone_size: NA
cdr3_nt: TGTGCCAACAGCTTAGCACGGGGGGGGTCCCAGTACTTC
cdr3_aa: CANSLARGGSQYF

j_call: TRBJ1-1
d_call: NA
v_call: TRBV5-1
clone_size: NA
cdr3_nt: TGCACCAGCGGCAAAGGGGGGGCGAGGAAAACTGAAGCTTTCTTT
cdr3_aa: CTSGKGGARKTEAFF

j_call: TRBJ2-2
d_call: NA
v_call: TRBV11-3
clone_size: once
cdr3_nt: TGTGTCGGCAGCTTACCGACTAGCGGGGAGCTGTTTTTT
cdr3_aa: CVGSLPTSGELFF

j_call: TRBJ1-1
d_call: NA
v_call: TRBV7-9
clone_size: NA
cdr3_nt: TGTCCCAGCAACTTTAGTATCGTGGGCGATGAAGCTTTCTTT
cdr3_aa: CPSNFSIVGDEAFF

j_call: TRBJ1-5
d_call: NA
v_call: TRBV6-5
clone_size: once
cdr3_nt: TGTGTCAGCAGTACCCGGGTTGGGGCAACGGGTCAGCCCCAGCATTTT
cdr3_aa: CVSSTRVGATGQPQHF

j_call: TRBJ2-3
d_call: TRBD1
v_call: TRBV28
clone_size: NA
cdr3_nt: TGTGCCGACAGTTCGTGGGACAGGGGTAGCACAGATACGCAGTATTTT
cdr3_aa: CADSSWDRGSTDTQYF

j_call: TRBJ2-5
d_call: NA
v_call: TRBV4-1
clone_size: NA
cdr3_nt: TGTGCCAGTAGCCAACAATGGGGGCGAGAGACCCAGTACTTC
cdr3_aa: CASSQQWGRETQYF

j_call: TRBJ1-4
d_call: NA
v_call: TRBV29-1
clone_size: NA
cdr3_nt: TGCAGCGTATGCGGCATTCCCCATGAAATACTGTTTTTT
cdr3_aa: CSVCGIPHEILFF

j_call: TRBJ1-1
d_call: NA
v_call: TRBV12-3/TRBV12-4
clone_size: NA
cdr3_nt: TGTGCCATCACGGTTGACTCGCACCCTGAAGCTATCTTT
cdr3_aa: CAITVDSHPEAIF

j_call: TRBJ2-1
d_call: NA
v_call: TRBV11-1
clone_size: NA
cdr3_nt: TGTACCAGCAGCGTAGACAGGCATCTCAATGAGCAGTTCTTC
cdr3_aa: CTSSVDRHLNEQFF

j_call: TRBJ1-6
d_call: NA
v_call: TRBV6-5
clone_size: once
cdr3_nt: TGTGCCAGAAGTTACTCGATCTGGGGTTCACCCCTCCACTTT
cdr3_aa: CARSYSIWGSPLHF

j_call: TRBJ1-6
d_call: TRBD1
v_call: TRBV5-4
clone_size: NA
cdr3_nt: TGTGCCAACAGCCGAACAGGGGATGATAATTCACCCCTCCACTTT
cdr3_aa: CANSRTGDDNSPLHF

j_call: TRBJ2-4
d_call: NA
v_call: TRBV29-1
clone_size: NA
cdr3_nt: TGCAGCCTTGAAGATCTAGTCGGACAACGAAGGGACATTCAGTACTTC
cdr3_aa: CSLEDLVGQRRDIQYF

j_call: TRBJ2-1
d_call: TRBD2
v_call: TRBV4-2
clone_size: NA
cdr3_nt: TGTGCCAGCAGTCAAGATGGACTAGCGGGAAGCAATGAGCAGTTCTTC
cdr3_aa: CASSQDGLAGSNEQFF

j_call: TRBJ2-7
d_call: NA
v_call: TRBV11-2
clone_size: NA
cdr3_nt: TGTGCCAGCAGCCTACGGGCCTCCAGAGATGAGCAGTACTTC
cdr3_aa: CASSLRASRDEQYF

j_call: TRBJ1-6
d_call: TRBD1
v_call: TRBV12-3/TRBV12-4
clone_size: once
cdr3_nt: TGTGCCAGCAGCTCGGGACAGTATAATTCACCCCTCCACTTC
cdr3_aa: CASSSGQYNSPLHF

j_call: TRBJ2-5
d_call: TRBD2
v_call: TRBV11-2
clone_size: once
cdr3_nt: TGTGCCAGTAGCATTAGCCCCAGGACTAGGGGGACCCAGTACTTC
cdr3_aa: CASSISPRTRGTQYF